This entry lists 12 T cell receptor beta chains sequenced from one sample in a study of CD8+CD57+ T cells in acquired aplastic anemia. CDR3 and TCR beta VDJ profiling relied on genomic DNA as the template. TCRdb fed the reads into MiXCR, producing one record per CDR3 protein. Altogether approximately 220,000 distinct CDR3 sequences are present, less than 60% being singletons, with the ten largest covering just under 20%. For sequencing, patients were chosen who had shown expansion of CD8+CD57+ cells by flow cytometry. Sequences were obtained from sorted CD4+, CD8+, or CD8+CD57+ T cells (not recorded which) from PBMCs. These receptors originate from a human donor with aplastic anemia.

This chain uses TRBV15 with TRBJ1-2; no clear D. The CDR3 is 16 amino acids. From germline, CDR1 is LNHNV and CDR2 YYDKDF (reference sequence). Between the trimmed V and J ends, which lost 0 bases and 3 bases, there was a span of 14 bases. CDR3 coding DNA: TGTGCCACCAGCAGAGATCTTCCCAATGGATACTATGGCTACACCTTC. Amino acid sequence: CATSRDLPNGYYGYTF.

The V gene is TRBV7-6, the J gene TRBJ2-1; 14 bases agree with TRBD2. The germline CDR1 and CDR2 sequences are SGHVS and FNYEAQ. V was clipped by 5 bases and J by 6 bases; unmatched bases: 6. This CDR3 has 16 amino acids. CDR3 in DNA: TGTGCCAGCAGCGTGACTAGCGGGGGGGCTCGCAATGAGCAGTTCTTC. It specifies CASSVTSGGARNEQFF. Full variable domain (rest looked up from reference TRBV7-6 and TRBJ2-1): GAGVSQSPRYKVTKRGQDVALRCDPISGHVSLYWYRQALGQGPEFLTYFNYEAQQDKSGLPNDRFSAERPEGSISTLTIQRTEQRDSAMYRCASSVTSGGARNEQFFGPGTRLTVL.

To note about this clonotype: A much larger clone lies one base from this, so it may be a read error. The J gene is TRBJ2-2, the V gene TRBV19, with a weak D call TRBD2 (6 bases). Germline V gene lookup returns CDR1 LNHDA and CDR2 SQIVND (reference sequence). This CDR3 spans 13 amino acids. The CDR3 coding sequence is TGTGCCAGTAGTATGCAAACTACCGGGGGGCTGTTTTTT. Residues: CASSMQTTGGLFF.

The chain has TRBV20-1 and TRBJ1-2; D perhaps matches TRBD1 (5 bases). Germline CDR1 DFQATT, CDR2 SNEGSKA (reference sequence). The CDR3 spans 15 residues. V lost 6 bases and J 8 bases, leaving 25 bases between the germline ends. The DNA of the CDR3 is TGCAGTGCCCGACCTGATTCAGGGTGGGGGATCGGCTACACCTTC. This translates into CSARPDSGWGIGYTF.

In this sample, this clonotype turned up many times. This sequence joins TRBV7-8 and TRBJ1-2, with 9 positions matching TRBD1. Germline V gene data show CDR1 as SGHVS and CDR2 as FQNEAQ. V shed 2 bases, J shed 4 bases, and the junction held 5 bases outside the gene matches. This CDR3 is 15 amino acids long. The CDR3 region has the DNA TGTGCCAGCAGCTTAAGGACAGGGGACGCCTATGGCTACACCTTC. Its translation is CASSLRTGDAYGYTF.

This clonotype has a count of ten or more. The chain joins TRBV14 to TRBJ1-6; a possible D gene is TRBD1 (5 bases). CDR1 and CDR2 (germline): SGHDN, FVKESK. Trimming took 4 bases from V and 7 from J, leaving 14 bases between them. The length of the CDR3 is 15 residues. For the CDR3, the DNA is TGTGCCAGCAGCCCCTTTGGGGGGAACAATTCACCCCTCCACTTT. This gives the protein CASSPFGGNNSPLHF. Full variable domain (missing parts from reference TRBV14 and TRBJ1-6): EAGVTQFPSHSVIEKGQTVTLRCDPISGHDNLYWYRRVMGKEIKFLLHFVKESKQDESGMPNNRFLAERTGGTYSTLKVQPAELEDSGVYFCASSPFGGNNSPLHFGNGTRLTVT.

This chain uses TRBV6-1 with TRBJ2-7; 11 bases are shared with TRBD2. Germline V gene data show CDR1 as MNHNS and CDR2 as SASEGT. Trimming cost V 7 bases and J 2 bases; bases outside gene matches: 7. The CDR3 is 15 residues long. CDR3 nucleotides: TGTGCCAGCACCAGAGGGACTAGCGGTACCTACGAGCAGTACTTC. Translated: CASTRGTSGTYEQYF.

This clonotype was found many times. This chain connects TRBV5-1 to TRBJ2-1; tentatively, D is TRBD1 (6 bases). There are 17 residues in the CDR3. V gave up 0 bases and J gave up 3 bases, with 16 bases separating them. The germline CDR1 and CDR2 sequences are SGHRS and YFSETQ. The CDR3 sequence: CASSLGFGTGYYNEQFF. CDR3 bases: TGCGCCAGCAGCTTGGGTTTCGGAACAGGGTACTACAATGAGCAGTTCTTC. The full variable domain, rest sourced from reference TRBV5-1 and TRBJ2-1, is KAGVTQTPRYLIKTRGQQVTLSCSPISGHRSVSWYQQTPGQGLQFLFEYFSETQRNKGNFPGRFSGRQFSNSRSEMNVSTLELGDSALYLCASSLGFGTGYYNEQFFGPGTRLTVL.

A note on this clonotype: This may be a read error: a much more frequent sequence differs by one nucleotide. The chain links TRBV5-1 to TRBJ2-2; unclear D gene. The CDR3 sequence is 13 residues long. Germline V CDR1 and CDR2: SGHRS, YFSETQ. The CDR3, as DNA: TGCGCCAGCAGCTTGGGGACCACCGTGGAGCTGTTTTTT. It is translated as CASSLGTTVELFF. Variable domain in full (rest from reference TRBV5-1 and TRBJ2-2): KAGVTQTPRYLIKTRGQQVTLSCSPISGHRSVSWYQQTPGQGLQFLFEYFSETQRNKGNFPGRFSGRQFSNSRSEMNVSTLELGDSALYLCASSLGTTVELFFGEGSRLTVL.

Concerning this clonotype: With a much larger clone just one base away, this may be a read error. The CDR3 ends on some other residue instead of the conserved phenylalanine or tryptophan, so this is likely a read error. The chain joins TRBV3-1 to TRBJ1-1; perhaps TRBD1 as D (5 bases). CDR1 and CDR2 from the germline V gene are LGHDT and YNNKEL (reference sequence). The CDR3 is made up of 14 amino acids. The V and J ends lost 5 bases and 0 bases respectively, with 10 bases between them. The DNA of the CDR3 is TGTGCCAGCAGCTGGGACTCCCTGAACACTGAAGCTTTCCTT. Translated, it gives CASSWDSLNTEAFL.

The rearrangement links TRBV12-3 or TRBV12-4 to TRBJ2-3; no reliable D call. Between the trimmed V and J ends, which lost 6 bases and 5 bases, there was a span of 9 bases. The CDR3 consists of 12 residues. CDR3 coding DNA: TGTGCCAGCAGCCGCCATGAAGATACGCAGTATTTT. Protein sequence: CASSRHEDTQYF.

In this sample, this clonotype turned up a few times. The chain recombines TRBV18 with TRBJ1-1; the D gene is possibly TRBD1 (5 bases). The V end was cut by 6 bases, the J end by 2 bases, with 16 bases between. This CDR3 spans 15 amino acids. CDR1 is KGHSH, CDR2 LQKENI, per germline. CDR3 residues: CASSPLGGENTEAFF. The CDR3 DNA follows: TGTGCCAGCTCTCCTCTCGGGGGAGAAAACACTGAAGCTTTCTTT.